This TCR beta chain is from a study of blood T cell repertoires in COVID-19. As for the study in general: Italy, Spain and the United States were the sources of the convalescent and acute COVID-19 samples.

The protocol was immunoSEQ multiplex PCR, while the TCRdb copy is restricted to in-frame clones and leaves out a portion. The table has more than 200,000 clones, about 91% seen once; the top ten hold 1.2% to 1.5%. The CDR3 covers 15 residues. Unmatched junction bases numbered 4, after V lost 3 bases and J lost 1 base. Germline CDR1 and CDR2: LNHDA and SQIVND (reference sequence). The material sequenced was peripheral blood. This rearrangement joins TRBV19 to TRBJ2-3; 7 positions match TRBD1. This clonotype originated in a man at least 80 years old with acute or convalescent COVID-19. This CDR3 is CASSMDRMGTDTQYF. The CDR3 DNA sequence: TGTGCCAGTAGTATGGACAGGATGGGCACAGATACGCAGTATTTT.